This T cell receptor beta chain comes out of a study of beta chain features in type 1 diabetes listed by TCRdb under 2018. About the study as a whole: Mean age, gender distribution, total cell number and subset yield were not different between patients and healthy donors. In the study, TCRB repertoires of sorted circulating CD4+ T cell subsets from recently diagnosed type 1 diabetes patients were compared with those of matched healthy donors. Regulatory and stem cell-like memory subsets were obtained from only 8 patients and roughly 8 healthy donors, while naive and central memory subsets were obtained from all 30 or so donors. A total of some 110 million sorted cells were examined across all samples, and a strong correlation was observed between cell number per subset and RNA yield. The paper as a whole reports these results and caveats: PCR may preferentially amplify shorter templates, but because patient and control samples were amplified and corrected together, any resulting skew would affect both groups equally. Type 1 diabetes patients showed a moderate but significant shortening of TCRB CDR3 length in all four CD4+ subsets. Because cDNA rather than genomic DNA was sequenced, highly expressing activated cells could have been over-represented, although no difference in activation and CD3 levels was found between groups. At VDJ recombination sites, patients with type 1 diabetes made fewer insertions and deleted more nucleotides, a pattern implying thymic rearrangement abnormalities. Because the HLA sub-analyses included only small numbers of individuals, any influence of HLA type on TCRB rearrangement was left unresolved. Naive, central memory and regulatory TCRB repertoires appeared more similar among patients than among healthy donors.

The entire isolated RNA was reverse transcribed using the High Capacity cDNA Reverse Transcription Kit, and thus expressed TCRB transcripts were sequenced. Deep immunoSEQ sequencing was performed on naive, central memory and regulatory T cell samples, with an average of around 3.5 million total reads per sample. After sorted cells were lysed in RLT buffer, RNA was extracted with DNase-treated RNeasy Micro or Mini kits, with the choice depending on cell number. To prevent cross-contamination, every cell subset was processed on its own, while patient and healthy donor samples were processed together. The immunoSEQ multiplex PCR was used to amplify TCRB sequences from cDNA, generating 87-bp fragments that spanned the CDR3 region. Amplicons were sequenced on the Illumina HiSeq platform. From the authors' description of their analysis: Synthetic template baselines were used to correct PCR bias computationally, reads within Hamming distance 2 were collapsed together, and singletons that could not be merged were discarded. Reads were aligned against IMGT to assign V, D and J genes, CDR3 length and insertions or deletions at six rearrangement sites. Within each subset, clonotype counts were normalized to sorted cell number, and only after that were true diversity and Gini coefficients computed with the tcR R package. The overlap coefficient, calculated on TCRB nucleotide sequences, was used to quantify repertoire sharing. As a proxy for the pre-selection repertoire, out-of-frame TCRB sequences from naive cells were analyzed. TCRdb holds this immuneACCESS table with in-frame rearrangements only. Some clones are missing; in checked studies, unresolved V genes explain under half, and the rest has no known cause. D and trimming come from the DNA, and the V and J calls and clone size come from that table. The sample table shows some 280,000 clones, and over 11% are seen once. The ten largest clones add up to more than 0.015% of the sample.

CDR1 is given as SEHNR and CDR2 as FQNEAQ, both from the germline V gene (reference sequence). Spanning cysteine to phenylalanine, the CDR3 consists of 13 amino acids. Of the read, only the CDR3 DNA is kept; its 39 bases are in frame from base 1. The V and J ends are trimmed by 6 bases and 3 bases, leaving 9 bases between them. This clone appeared a few times. Its antigen target is currently unknown. One base away there is no much larger clone; base qualities are not given. Each donor gave one peripheral blood draw, averaging around 0.11 L, which was collected into heparinised tubes. Using a panel that included CD45RO, CCR7, CD25, CD127, CD95 and CD27, naive, central memory, regulatory and stem cell-like memory CD4+ T cells were sorted on a BD FACSAria II. Every sorted population had a purity above 98%. PBMCs were isolated immediately by Lymphoprep density gradient centrifugation and stained directly without culture. So that batch effects would be minimized, each experiment stained and sorted samples in pairs, pairing one healthy donor with one patient.

The sequence links TRBV7-9 to TRBJ1-5; the D segment cannot be called with confidence. The sample comprised naive CD4+ T cells from blood. Taken with the paper, the label for cell subset or site translates to: true naive CD4+ T cells. The origin of this receptor is a man aged 30-40 years with type 1 diabetes. CDR3 loop: CASSQDFNQPQHF. The nucleotide sequence is TGTGCCAGCAGTCAGGACTTCAATCAGCCCCAGCATTTT.